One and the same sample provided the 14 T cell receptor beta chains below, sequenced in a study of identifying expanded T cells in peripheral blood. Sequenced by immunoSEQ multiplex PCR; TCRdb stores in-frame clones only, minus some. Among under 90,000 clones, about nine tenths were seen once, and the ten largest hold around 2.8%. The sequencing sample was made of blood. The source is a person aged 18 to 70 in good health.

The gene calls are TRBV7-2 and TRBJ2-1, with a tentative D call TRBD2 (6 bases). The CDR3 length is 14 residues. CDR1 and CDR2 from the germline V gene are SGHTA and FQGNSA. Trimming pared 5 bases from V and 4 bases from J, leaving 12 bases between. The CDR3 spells CASSPRAGYNEQFF. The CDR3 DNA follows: TGTGCCAGCAGCCCAAGGGCGGGGTACAATGAGCAGTTCTTC.

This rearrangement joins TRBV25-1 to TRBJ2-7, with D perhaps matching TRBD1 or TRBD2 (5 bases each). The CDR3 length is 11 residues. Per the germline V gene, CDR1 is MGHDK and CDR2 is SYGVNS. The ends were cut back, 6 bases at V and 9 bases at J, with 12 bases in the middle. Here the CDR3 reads CASSWGSVQYF. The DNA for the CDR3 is TGTGCCAGCAGCTGGGGGAGCGTGCAGTACTTC.

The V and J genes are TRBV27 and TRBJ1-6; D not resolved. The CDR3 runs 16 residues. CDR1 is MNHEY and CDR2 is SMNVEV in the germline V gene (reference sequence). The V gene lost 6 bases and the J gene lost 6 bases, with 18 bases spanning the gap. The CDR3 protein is CASRPPLRNLNSPLHF. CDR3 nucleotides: TGTGCCAGCAGACCTCCCTTAAGAAATCTTAATTCACCCCTCCACTTT.

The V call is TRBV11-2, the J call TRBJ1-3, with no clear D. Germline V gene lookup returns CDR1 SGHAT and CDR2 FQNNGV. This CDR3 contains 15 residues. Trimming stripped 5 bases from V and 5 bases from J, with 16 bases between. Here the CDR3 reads CASSPLDKMRNTIYF. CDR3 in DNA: TGTGCCAGCAGCCCGTTAGACAAGATGCGAAACACCATATATTTT.

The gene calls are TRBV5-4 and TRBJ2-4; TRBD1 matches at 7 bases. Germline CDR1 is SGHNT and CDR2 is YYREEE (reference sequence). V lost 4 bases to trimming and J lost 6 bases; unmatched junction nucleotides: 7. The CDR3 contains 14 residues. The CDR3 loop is CASSKDRPGNIQYF. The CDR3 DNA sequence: TGTGCCAGCAGCAAGGACAGGCCCGGAAACATTCAGTACTTC.

In DNA form, the CDR3 reads TGCGCCAGCAGCCAAGATACCGGGAGCGAAGAAAAACTGTTTTTT. Translated, it gives CASSQDTGSEEKLFF. This sequence joins TRBV4-3 and TRBJ1-4; D is unclear. The CDR3 runs 15 residues. The V and J ends lost 0 bases and 8 bases respectively, with 13 bases between them. In germline, CDR1 is LGHNA, CDR2 YSLEER.

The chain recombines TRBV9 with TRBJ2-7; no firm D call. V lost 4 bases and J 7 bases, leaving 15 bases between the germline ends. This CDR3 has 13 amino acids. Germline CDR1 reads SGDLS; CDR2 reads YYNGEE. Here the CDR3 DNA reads TGTGCCAGCAGCCAAGGCGGTTTTTTGGAGCAGTACTTC. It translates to CASSQGGFLEQYF.

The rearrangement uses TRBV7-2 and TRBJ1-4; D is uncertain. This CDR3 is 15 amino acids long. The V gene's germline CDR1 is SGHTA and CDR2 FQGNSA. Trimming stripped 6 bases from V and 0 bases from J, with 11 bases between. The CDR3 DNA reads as TGTGCCAGCAGTCTTAGATGGGCAACTAATGAAAAACTGTTTTTT. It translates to CASSLRWATNEKLFF.

The CDR3 spells CASSRQSLYEQYF. The CDR3 region has the DNA TGTGCCAGCAGTAGACAGTCGCTCTACGAGCAGTACTTC. The J gene is TRBJ2-7, the V gene TRBV6-6; D is perhaps TRBD1 (5 bases). V was clipped by 5 bases and J by 3 bases, with 11 bases between them. Germline V gene sequence: CDR1 MNHNY, CDR2 SVGAGI (reference sequence). The CDR3 is 13 residues long.

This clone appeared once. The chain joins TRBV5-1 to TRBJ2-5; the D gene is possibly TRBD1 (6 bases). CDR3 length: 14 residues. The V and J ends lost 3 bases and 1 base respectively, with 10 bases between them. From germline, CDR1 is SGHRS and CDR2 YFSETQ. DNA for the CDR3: TGCGCCAGCAGCTCGCAGGGGCTCCAAGAGACCCAGTACTTC. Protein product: CASSSQGLQETQYF.

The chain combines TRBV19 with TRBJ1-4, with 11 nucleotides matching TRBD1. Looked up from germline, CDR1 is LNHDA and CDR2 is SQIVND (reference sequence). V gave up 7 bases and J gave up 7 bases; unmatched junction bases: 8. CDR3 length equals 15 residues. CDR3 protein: CASNTPGQGVEKLFF. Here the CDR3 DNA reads TGTGCCAGTAATACTCCGGGACAGGGGGTTGAAAAACTGTTTTTT. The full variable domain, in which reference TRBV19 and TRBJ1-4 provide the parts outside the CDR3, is DGGITQSPKYLFRKEGQNVTLSCEQNLNHDAMYWYRQDPGQGLRLIYYSQIVNDFQKGDIAEGYSVSREKKESFPLTVTSAQKNPTAFYLCASNTPGQGVEKLFFGSGTQLSVL.

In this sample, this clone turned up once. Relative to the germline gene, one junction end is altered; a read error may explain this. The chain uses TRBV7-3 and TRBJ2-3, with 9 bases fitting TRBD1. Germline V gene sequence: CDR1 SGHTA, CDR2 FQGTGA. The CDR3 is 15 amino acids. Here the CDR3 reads CASSLTTGGGDTQYF. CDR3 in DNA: TGTGCCAGCAGCCTAACGACAGGGGGAGGTGATACGCAGTATTTT.

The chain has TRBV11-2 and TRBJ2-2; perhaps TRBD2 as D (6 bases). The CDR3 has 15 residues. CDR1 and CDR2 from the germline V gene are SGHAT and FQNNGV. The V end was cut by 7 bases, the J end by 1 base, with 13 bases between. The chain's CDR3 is CASNRRAGNTGELFF. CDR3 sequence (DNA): TGTGCCAGCAATCGGAGGGCAGGGAACACCGGGGAGCTGTTTTTT.

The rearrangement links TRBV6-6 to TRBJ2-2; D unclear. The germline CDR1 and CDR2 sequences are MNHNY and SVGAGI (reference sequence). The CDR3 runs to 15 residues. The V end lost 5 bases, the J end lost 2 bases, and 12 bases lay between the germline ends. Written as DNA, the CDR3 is TGTGCCAGCAGTCGACCGATTACAAACACCGGGGAGCTGTTTTTT. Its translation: CASSRPITNTGELFF.